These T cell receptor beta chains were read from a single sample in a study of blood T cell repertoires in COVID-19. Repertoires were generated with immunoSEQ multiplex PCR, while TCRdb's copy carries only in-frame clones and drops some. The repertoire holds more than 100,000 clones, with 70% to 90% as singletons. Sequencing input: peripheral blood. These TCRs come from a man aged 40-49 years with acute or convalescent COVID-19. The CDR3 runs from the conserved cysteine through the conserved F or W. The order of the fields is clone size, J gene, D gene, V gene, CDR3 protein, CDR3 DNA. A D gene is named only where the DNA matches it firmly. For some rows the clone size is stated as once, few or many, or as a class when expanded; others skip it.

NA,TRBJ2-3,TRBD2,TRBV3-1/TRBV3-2,CASSQVVFSGMISSTDTQYF,TGTGCCAGCAGCCAAGTGGTTTTTAGCGGGATGATTTCTAGCACAGATACGCAGTATTTT
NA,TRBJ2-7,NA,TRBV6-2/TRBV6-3,CASSLGQGQTFSYEQYF,TGTGCCAGCAGTTTGGGCCAAGGACAGACGTTCTCCTACGAGCAGTACTTC
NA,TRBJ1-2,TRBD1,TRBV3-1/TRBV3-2,CASSQVIQGGGYTF,TGTGCCAGCAGCCAAGTGATCCAGGGGGGCGGCTACACCTTC
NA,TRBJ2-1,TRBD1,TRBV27,CASSLPHYRGSLDEQFF,TGTGCCAGCAGTTTACCTCACTACAGGGGTTCTTTAGATGAGCAGTTCTTC
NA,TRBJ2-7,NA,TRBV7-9,CASSLSPGGEQYF,TGTGCCAGCAGCTTATCCCCAGGAGGCGAGCAGTACTTC
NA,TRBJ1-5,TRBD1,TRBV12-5,CASGSGQVNQPQHF,TGTGCTAGTGGTTCGGGACAGGTCAATCAGCCCCAGCATTTT
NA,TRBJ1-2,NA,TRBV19,CASRESPIYYGYTF,TGTGCCAGTAGAGAGTCTCCTATTTACTATGGCTACACCTTC
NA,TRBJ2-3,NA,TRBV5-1,CASSARHPGTDTQYF,TGCGCCAGCAGCGCAAGACACCCAGGCACAGATACGCAGTATTTT
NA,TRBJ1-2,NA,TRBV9,CASSVAGGAALYTF,TGTGCCAGCAGCGTAGCTGGAGGGGCCGCCCTGTACACCTTC
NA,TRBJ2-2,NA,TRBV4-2,CASSQGGTYLGNTGELFF,TGTGCCAGCAGCCAAGGAGGGACTTACTTAGGGAACACCGGGGAGCTGTTTTTT
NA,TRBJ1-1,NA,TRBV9,CASSPRRGGNTEAFF,TGTGCCAGCAGCCCCCGGAGGGGGGGAAACACTGAAGCTTTCTTT
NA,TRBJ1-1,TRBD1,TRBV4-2,CASSPAGTGGNTEAFF,TGTGCCAGCAGCCCAGCCGGGACAGGGGGGAACACTGAAGCTTTCTTT
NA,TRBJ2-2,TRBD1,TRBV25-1,CASTLGTVTGELFF,TGTGCCAGCACCCTAGGGACAGTCACCGGGGAGCTGTTTTTT
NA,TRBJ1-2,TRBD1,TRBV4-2,CASSQTGGSGYGYTF,TGTGCCAGCAGCCAGACAGGGGGCTCAGGCTATGGCTACACCTTC
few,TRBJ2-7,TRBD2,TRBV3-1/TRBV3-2,CASSRRGGAGGMYEQYF,TGTGCCAGCAGCCGCCGGGGAGGAGCGGGAGGGATGTACGAGCAGTACTTC
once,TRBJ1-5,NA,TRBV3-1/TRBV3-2,CASSPTKNSNQPQHF,TGTGCCAGCAGTCCTACTAAGAATAGCAATCAGCCCCAGCATTTT
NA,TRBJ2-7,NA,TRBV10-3,CAISESGGGEQYF,TGTGCCATCAGTGAGTCTGGGGGCGGCGAGCAGTACTTC
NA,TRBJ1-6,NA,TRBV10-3,CAISESGGSENSPLHF,TGTGCCATCAGTGAGTCGGGGGGATCAGAGAATTCACCCCTCCACTTT
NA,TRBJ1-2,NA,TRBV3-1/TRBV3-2,CATRAGDGYTF,TGTGCCACCCGGGCGGGGGACGGCTACACCTTC
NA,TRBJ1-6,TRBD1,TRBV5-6,CASSSRTGGLSPLHF,TGTGCCAGCAGCTCGAGGACAGGGGGCCTTTCACCCCTCCACTTT
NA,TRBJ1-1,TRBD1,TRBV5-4,CASSLGDRVGTEAFF,TGTGCCAGCAGCTTAGGGGACAGGGTTGGCACTGAAGCTTTCTTT
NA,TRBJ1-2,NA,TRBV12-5,CASGLVSTGGYTF,TGTGCTAGTGGTTTGGTCTCTACGGGTGGCTACACCTTC
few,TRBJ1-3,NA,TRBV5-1,CASSLAGDNSGNTIYF,TGCGCCAGCAGCTTGGCCGGGGACAACTCTGGAAACACCATATATTTT
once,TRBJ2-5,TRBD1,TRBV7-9,CASSAPTGGQETQYF,TGTGCCAGCAGCGCTCCGACAGGGGGGCAAGAGACCCAGTACTTC
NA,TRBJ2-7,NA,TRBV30,CAWSSRRSYEQYF,TGTGCCTGGAGCTCCAGGCGATCCTACGAGCAGTACTTC
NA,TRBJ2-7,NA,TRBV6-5,CASSRQGSYEQYF,TGTGCCAGCAGTCGGCAGGGATCCTACGAGCAGTACTTC
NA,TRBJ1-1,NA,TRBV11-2,CASSPWGRTNTEAFF,TGTGCCAGCAGCCCATGGGGGAGGACCAACACTGAAGCTTTCTTT
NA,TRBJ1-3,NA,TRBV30,CAWESYRQAGNTIYF,TGTGCCTGGGAATCATACCGACAGGCTGGAAACACCATATATTTT
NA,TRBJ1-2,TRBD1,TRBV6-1,CASRRTGSHLGYTF,TGTGCCAGCAGGCGGACAGGGTCCCATCTTGGCTACACCTTC
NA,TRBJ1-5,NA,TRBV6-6,CASSPGLQPQHF,TGTGCCAGCAGCCCAGGACTACAGCCCCAGCATTTT
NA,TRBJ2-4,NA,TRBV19,CASSFLERQNIQYF,TGTGCCAGTAGTTTCTTAGAGAGGCAGAACATTCAGTACTTC
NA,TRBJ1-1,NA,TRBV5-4,CASSLRLTQIMNTEAFF,TGTGCCAGCAGCTTACGTTTGACACAGATCATGAACACTGAAGCTTTCTTT
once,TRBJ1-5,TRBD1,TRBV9,CASSFGTGGNQPQHF,TGTGCCAGCAGCTTCGGGACAGGGGGTAATCAGCCCCAGCATTTT
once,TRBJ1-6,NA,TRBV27,CASRGSSYNSPLHF,TGTGCCAGCAGGGGGAGCTCCTATAATTCACCCCTCCACTTT
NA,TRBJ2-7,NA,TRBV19,CASSAQVKTYEQYF,TGTGCCAGTAGTGCACAGGTTAAAACCTACGAGCAGTACTTC
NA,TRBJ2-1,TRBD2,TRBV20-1,CSASPSGLLRGQFF,TGCAGTGCTAGTCCTAGCGGGCTCCTAAGAGGGCAGTTCTTC
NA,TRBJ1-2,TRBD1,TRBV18,CASSPPGQPNYGYTF,TGTGCCAGCTCACCCCCGGGACAGCCTAACTATGGCTACACCTTC
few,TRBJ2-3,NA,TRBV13,CASSSHPGGPPPTDTQYF,TGTGCCAGCAGCTCCCACCCCGGGGGTCCTCCTCCCACAGATACGCAGTATTTT
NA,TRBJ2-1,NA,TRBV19,CASSTARRSTYNEQFF,TGTGCCAGTAGTACCGCTCGGCGGAGCACCTACAATGAGCAGTTCTTC
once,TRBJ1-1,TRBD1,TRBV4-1,CASSQDTGADEAFF,TGCGCCAGCAGCCAAGATACAGGGGCGGATGAAGCTTTCTTT
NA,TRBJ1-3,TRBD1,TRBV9,CASSAGTVLSGNTIYF,TGTGCCAGCAGCGCCGGGACAGTCCTCTCTGGAAACACCATATATTTT
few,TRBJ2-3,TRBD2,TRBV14,CASSQERLAGGPPSTDTQYF,TGTGCCAGCAGCCAAGAACGGCTAGCGGGGGGGCCGCCTAGCACAGATACGCAGTATTTT
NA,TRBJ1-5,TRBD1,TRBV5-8,CASSFDRDSNQPQHF,TGTGCCAGCAGCTTCGACCGGGACAGTAATCAGCCCCAGCATTTT
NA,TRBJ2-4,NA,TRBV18,CASSKGGNAKNIQYF,TGTGCCAGCTCCAAGGGGGGGAACGCCAAAAACATTCAGTACTTC
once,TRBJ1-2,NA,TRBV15,CATSRDPRGGAGYTF,TGTGCCACCAGCAGAGATCCCCGGGGGGGGGCTGGCTACACCTTC
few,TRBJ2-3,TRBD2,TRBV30,CAWSGGLAGGGDTQYF,TGTGCCTGGAGTGGGGGACTAGCGGGAGGAGGGGATACGCAGTATTTT
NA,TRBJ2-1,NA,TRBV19,CASSIGQNNEQFF,TGTGCCAGTAGCATAGGACAGAACAATGAGCAGTTCTTC
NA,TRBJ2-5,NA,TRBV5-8,CASSREEETQYF,TGTGCCAGCAGCCGAGAAGAAGAGACCCAGTACTTC
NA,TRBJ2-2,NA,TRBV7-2,CASSFPRGNTGELFF,TGTGCCAGCAGCTTCCCCAGGGGGAACACCGGGGAGCTGTTTTTT
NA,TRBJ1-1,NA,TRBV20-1,CSASLRGTEAFF,TGCAGTGCTAGTCTCAGGGGCACTGAAGCTTTCTTT
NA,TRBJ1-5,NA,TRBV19,CASNRVLQQPQHF,TGTGCCAGTAATCGGGTTCTGCAACAGCCCCAGCATTTT
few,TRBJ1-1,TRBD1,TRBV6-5,CASSPDRGNTEAFF,TGTGCCAGCAGTCCGGACAGGGGTAACACTGAAGCTTTCTTT
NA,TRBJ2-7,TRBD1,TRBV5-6,CASSLLIRQGLDEQYF,TGTGCCAGCAGCTTGCTTATTAGACAGGGTCTGGACGAGCAGTACTTC
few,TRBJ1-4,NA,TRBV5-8,CASSFSGDNEKLFF,TGTGCCAGCAGCTTTTCGGGAGACAATGAAAAACTGTTTTTT
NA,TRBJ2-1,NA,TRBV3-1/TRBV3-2,CASSQEGGQQFF,TGTGCCAGCAGCCAAGAAGGGGGTCAGCAGTTCTTC
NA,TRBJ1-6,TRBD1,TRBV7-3,CASSSQGQNNSPLHF,TGTGCCAGCAGCTCACAGGGACAGAATAATTCACCCCTCCACTTT